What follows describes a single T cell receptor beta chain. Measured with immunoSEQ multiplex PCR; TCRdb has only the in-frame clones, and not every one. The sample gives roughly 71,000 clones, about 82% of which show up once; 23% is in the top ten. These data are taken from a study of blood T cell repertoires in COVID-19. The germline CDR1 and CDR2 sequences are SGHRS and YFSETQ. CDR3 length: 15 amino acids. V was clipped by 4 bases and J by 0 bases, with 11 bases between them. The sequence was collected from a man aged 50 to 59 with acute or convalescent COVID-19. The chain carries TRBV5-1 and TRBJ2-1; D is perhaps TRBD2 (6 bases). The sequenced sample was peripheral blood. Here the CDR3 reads CASSRDSSSYNEQFF. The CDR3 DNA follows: TGCGCCAGCAGCCGGGACTCGAGCTCCTACAATGAGCAGTTCTTC.